These T cell receptor beta chains were read from a single sample in a study of control samples from healthy donors and cancer patients. Sequencing was performed with immunoSEQ multiplex PCR; in TCRdb, only in-frame clones are kept and a portion is missing. The table lists 65,000 to 90,000 clones, roughly nine tenths of them singletons. Input material: PBMCs. Receptor source: a woman between 45 and 60 years old with colorectal cancer. Both conserved end residues are part of each CDR3. A D gene is named only where the DNA matches it firmly. Size tells how often a clone was seen (once, few, many) or the class of an expanded clone, and some rows leave it out.

NA,TRBJ2-1,NA,TRBV6-4,CASSEQGESSYNEQFF,TGTGCCAGCAGTGAGCAGGGAGAAAGCTCCTACAATGAGCAGTTCTTC
NA,TRBJ1-5,NA,TRBV10-3,CAISIDRDQPQHF,TGTGCCATCAGTATCGATCGGGATCAGCCCCAGCATTTT
NA,TRBJ2-1,TRBD2,TRBV20-1,CSASSGDHNEQFF,TGCAGTGCTAGTAGCGGGGACCACAATGAGCAGTTCTTC
NA,TRBJ2-1,TRBD2,TRBV7-3,CASSSAGSNEQFF,TGTGCCAGCAGCTCAGCGGGGAGCAATGAGCAGTTCTTC
NA,TRBJ2-1,NA,TRBV15,CATSKYLDEQFF,TGTGCCACCAGCAAATACCTTGATGAGCAGTTCTTC
NA,TRBJ1-2,NA,TRBV2,CASSREVWYGYTF,TGTGCCAGCAGCCGGGAAGTGTGGTATGGCTACACCTTC
NA,TRBJ2-1,TRBD2,TRBV24-1,CATSDSSGGYNEQFF,TGTGCCACCAGTGATTCTAGCGGGGGGTACAATGAGCAGTTCTTC
NA,TRBJ1-5,NA,TRBV6-2/TRBV6-3,CASSYSYQPQHF,TGTGCCAGCAGTTACTCCTATCAGCCCCAGCATTTT
NA,TRBJ2-5,NA,TRBV7-8,CASSPGGGGFQKTQYF,TGTGCCAGCAGCCCAGGAGGAGGAGGGTTCCAAAAGACCCAGTACTTC
NA,TRBJ2-3,NA,TRBV7-3,CASSLTPPDTQYF,TGTGCCAGCAGCTTAACGCCCCCAGATACGCAGTATTTT
NA,TRBJ2-1,NA,TRBV6-5,CASSSSGWSNNEQFF,TGTGCCAGCAGTTCATCAGGGTGGTCGAACAATGAGCAGTTCTTC
once,TRBJ2-3,TRBD2,TRBV30,CAWRPWRTTQGGWTGGDTQYF,TGTGCCTGGAGGCCTTGGAGGACAACTCAGGGCGGTTGGACGGGGGGTGATACGCAGTATTTT
NA,TRBJ1-2,NA,TRBV25-1,CASRTEGSYGYTF,TGTGCCAGCCGAACCGAGGGAAGCTATGGCTACACCTTC
NA,TRBJ2-3,TRBD1,TRBV29-1,CSGVTGGLDTQYF,TGCAGCGGTGTTACAGGGGGCCTAGATACGCAGTATTTT
NA,TRBJ1-2,NA,TRBV20-1,CSASELTNYGYTF,TGCAGTGCTAGTGAACTTACTAACTATGGCTACACCTTC
NA,TRBJ1-1,TRBD1,TRBV5-8,CASRRGTGGNTEAFF,TGTGCCAGCAGACGGGGGACAGGGGGGAACACTGAAGCTTTCTTT
few,TRBJ1-2,NA,TRBV7-2,CASSLAANYGYTF,TGTGCCAGCAGCTTGGCAGCTAACTATGGCTACACCTTC
NA,TRBJ1-5,NA,TRBV28,CASVSGTLNQPQHF,TGTGCCAGCGTTTCCGGGACACTTAATCAGCCCCAGCATTTT
few,TRBJ2-5,NA,TRBV19,CASSMASRGETQYF,TGTGCCAGTAGTATGGCCAGCAGGGGAGAGACCCAGTACTTC
NA,TRBJ1-5,NA,TRBV5-6,CASSLTGTNQPQHF,TGTGCCAGCAGCCTTACAGGGACCAATCAGCCCCAGCATTTT
NA,TRBJ1-5,NA,TRBV30,CAWSVLGDQPQHF,TGTGCCTGGAGTGTTTTAGGGGATCAGCCCCAGCATTTT
NA,TRBJ2-5,NA,TRBV10-3,CAISPGTLEETQYF,TGTGCCATCAGTCCCGGGACGCTGGAGGAGACCCAGTACTTC
NA,TRBJ2-2,NA,TRBV7-3,CASSLTGQTGELFF,TGTGCCAGCAGCTTAACCGGGCAGACCGGGGAGCTGTTTTTT
NA,TRBJ1-6,TRBD1,TRBV4-3,CASQDRESSPLHF,TGCGCCAGCCAAGACAGGGAGAGTTCACCCCTCCACTTT
NA,TRBJ1-2,NA,TRBV7-8,CASSPGTDSNYGYTF,TGTGCCAGCAGCCCGGGGACGGACTCTAACTATGGCTACACCTTC
few,TRBJ2-3,NA,TRBV6-4,CASSEGGGGPTDTQYF,TGTGCCAGCAGTGAAGGGGGCGGGGGCCCCACAGATACGCAGTATTTT
NA,TRBJ2-1,NA,TRBV4-2,CASGGAGNEQFF,TGTGCCAGCGGGGGGGCAGGCAATGAGCAGTTCTTC
NA,TRBJ2-1,TRBD1,TRBV7-2,CASSLPGQGVGNEQFF,TGTGCCAGCAGCTTACCCGGACAGGGCGTCGGCAATGAGCAGTTCTTC
NA,TRBJ1-4,NA,TRBV2,CASSDGRLNEKLFF,TGTGCCAGCAGCGACGGGCGCCTTAATGAAAAACTGTTTTTT
NA,TRBJ2-3,TRBD1,TRBV5-1,CASFTGDTDTQYF,TGCGCCAGCTTCACAGGGGACACAGATACGCAGTATTTT
once,TRBJ1-2,NA,TRBV6-4,CASSDSRGGGYTF,TGTGCCAGCAGTGACTCGAGAGGAGGCGGCTACACCTTC
NA,TRBJ2-1,NA,TRBV6-5,CASSLSGEQFF,TGTGCCAGCAGCCTTTCCGGTGAGCAGTTCTTC
NA,TRBJ1-3,NA,TRBV30,CAWSRGMGSGNTIYF,TGTGCCTGGAGCAGGGGAATGGGCTCTGGAAACACCATATATTTT
NA,TRBJ2-3,NA,TRBV19,CASSSGGGTDTQYF,TGTGCCAGTAGTTCCGGTGGGGGCACAGATACGCAGTATTTT
NA,TRBJ1-3,NA,TRBV20-1,CSAEGGNTIYF,TGCAGTGCGGAGGGTGGGAACACCATATATTTT
NA,TRBJ1-1,NA,TRBV6-2/TRBV6-3,CASSYDGNTEAFF,TGTGCCAGCAGTTACGACGGTAACACTGAAGCTTTCTTT
NA,TRBJ1-2,NA,TRBV7-2,CASSLFGGWDGYTF,TGTGCCAGCAGCTTATTTGGGGGATGGGATGGCTACACCTTC